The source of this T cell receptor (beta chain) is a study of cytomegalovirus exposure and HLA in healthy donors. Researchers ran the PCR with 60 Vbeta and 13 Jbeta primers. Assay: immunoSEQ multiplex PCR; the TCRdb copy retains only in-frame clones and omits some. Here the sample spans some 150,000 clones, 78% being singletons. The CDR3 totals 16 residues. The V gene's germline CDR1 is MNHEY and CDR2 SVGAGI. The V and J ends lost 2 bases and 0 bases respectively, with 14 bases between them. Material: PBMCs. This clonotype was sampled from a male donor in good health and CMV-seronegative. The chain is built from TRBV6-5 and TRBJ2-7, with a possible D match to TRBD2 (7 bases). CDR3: CASSYRGASDSYEQYF. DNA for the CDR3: TGTGCCAGCAGTTACCGGGGGGCTAGCGACTCCTACGAGCAGTACTTC.